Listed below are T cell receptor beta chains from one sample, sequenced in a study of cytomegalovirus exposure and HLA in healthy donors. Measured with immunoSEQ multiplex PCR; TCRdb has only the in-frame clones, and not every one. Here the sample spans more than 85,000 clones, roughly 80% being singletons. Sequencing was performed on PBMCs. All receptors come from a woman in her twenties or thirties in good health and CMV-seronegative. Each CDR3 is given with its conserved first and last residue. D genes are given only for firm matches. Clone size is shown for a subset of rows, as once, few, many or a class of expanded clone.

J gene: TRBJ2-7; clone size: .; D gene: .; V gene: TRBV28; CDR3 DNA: TGTGCCAGCAGTTGGGCGAGCTACTCCTACGAGCAGTACTTC; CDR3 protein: CASSWASYSYEQYF
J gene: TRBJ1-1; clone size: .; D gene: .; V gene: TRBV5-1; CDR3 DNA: TGCGCCAGCAGCTTGCGGGTGGGGAACACTGAAGCTTTCTTT; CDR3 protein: CASSLRVGNTEAFF
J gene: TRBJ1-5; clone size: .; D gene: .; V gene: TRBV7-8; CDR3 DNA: TGTGCCAGCAGCTTAGCCCTGCGGGACCCCGGGCCCCTAGGCAATCAGCCCCAGCATTTT; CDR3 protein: CASSLALRDPGPLGNQPQHF
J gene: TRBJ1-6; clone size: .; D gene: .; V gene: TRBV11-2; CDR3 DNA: TGTGCCAGCAGCCGTCAACTACCCTCCTCCTATAATTCACCCCTCCACTTT; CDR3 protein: CASSRQLPSSYNSPLHF
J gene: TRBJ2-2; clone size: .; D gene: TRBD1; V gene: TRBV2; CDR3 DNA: TGTGCCAGCAGCGCTACAGGGGTGAACACCGGGGAGCTGTTTTTT; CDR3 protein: CASSATGVNTGELFF
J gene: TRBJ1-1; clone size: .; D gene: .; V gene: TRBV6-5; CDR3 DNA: TGTGCCAGCAGTTCGACAGGTCATAGGAACACTGAAGCTTTCTTT; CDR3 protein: CASSSTGHRNTEAFF
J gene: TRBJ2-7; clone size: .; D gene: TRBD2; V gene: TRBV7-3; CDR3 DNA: TGTGCCAGCAGCTCTTGGACTAGCGGGATCTACGAGCAGTACTTC; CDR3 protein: CASSSWTSGIYEQYF
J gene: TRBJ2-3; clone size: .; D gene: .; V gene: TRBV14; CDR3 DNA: TGTGCCAGCAGCCAAGCGGATACGCAGTATTTT; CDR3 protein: CASSQADTQYF
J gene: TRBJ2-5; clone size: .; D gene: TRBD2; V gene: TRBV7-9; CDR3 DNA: TGTGCCAGCAGCTTAGGGTCGGGGGGAGAGACCCAGTACTTC; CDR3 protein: CASSLGSGGETQYF
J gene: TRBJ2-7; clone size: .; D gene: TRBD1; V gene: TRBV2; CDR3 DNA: TGTGCCAGCAGTGGGACAGGGGGCTACGAGCAGTACTTC; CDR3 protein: CASSGTGGYEQYF
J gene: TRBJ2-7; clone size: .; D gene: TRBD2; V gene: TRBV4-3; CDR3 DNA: TGCGCCAGCAGCCAGAATGGGGGGGTTTCCTACGAGCAGTACTTC; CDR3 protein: CASSQNGGVSYEQYF
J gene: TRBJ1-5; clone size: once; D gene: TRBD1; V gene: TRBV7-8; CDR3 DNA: TGTGCCAGCAGCCCCCGGGACAGCCTCAATCAGCCCCAGCATTTT; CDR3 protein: CASSPRDSLNQPQHF
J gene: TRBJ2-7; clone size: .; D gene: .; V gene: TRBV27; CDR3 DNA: TGTGCCAGCAGTCCCTCCCTACACGAGCAGTACTTC; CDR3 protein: CASSPSLHEQYF
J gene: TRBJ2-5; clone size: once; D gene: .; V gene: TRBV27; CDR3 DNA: TGTGCCAGCATTGGAGCGGGAGAGACCCAGTACTTC; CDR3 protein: CASIGAGETQYF
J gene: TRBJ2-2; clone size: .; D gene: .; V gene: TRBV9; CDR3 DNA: TGTGCCAGCAGCGAAGGGGATCACGGGGAGCTGTTTTTT; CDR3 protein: CASSEGDHGELFF
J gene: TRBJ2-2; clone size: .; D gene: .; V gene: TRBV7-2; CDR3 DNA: TGTGCCAGCAGCTTAAACAGGGGAGGCACCGGGGAGCTGTTTTTT; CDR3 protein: CASSLNRGGTGELFF
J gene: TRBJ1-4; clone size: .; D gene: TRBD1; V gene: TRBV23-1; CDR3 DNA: TGCGCCAGCACCACGATATACAGGGGGGGCGAAAAACTGTTTTTT; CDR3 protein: CASTTIYRGGEKLFF
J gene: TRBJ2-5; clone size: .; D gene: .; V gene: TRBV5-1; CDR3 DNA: TGCGCCAGCAGCCAGGGTGACAGTTCGGAGACCCAGTACTTC; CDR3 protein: CASSQGDSSETQYF
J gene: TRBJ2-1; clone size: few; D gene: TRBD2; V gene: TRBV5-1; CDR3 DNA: TGCGCCAGCAGCCCGCAACCGGGACTAGCGGGCTACAATGAGCAGTTCTTC; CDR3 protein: CASSPQPGLAGYNEQFF
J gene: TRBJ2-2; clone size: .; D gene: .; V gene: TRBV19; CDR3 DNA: TGTGCCAGTAGTTTAACAGATACCGGGGAGCTGTTTTTT; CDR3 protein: CASSLTDTGELFF
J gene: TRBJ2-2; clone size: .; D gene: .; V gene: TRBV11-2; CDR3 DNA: TGTGCCAGCAGCTTAGCAGCGGCCGACGGGCTGTTTTTT; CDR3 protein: CASSLAAADGLFF
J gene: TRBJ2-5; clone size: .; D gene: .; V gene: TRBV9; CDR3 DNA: TGTGCCAGCAGCGGGACAGTTATCGGAGAGACCCAGTACTTC; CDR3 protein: CASSGTVIGETQYF
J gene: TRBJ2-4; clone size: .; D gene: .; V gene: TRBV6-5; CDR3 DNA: TGTGCCAGCCGAGAGGGGGGGGCCGAAAACATTCAGTACTTC; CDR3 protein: CASREGGAENIQYF
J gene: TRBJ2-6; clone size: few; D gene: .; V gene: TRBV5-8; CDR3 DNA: TGTGCCAGCAGCTTGGATTCGGGGACTGGGGCCAACGTCCTGACTTTC; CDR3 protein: CASSLDSGTGANVLTF
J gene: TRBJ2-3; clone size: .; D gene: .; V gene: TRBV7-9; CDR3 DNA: TGTGCCAGCAGCTTAGGACAGGTCTTCTCGGATACGCAGTATTTT; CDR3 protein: CASSLGQVFSDTQYF
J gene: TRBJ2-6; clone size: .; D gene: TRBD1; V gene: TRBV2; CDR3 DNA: TGTGCCAGCAGAGGGGACAGGGCTGGGGCCAACGTCCTGACTTTC; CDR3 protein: CASRGDRAGANVLTF
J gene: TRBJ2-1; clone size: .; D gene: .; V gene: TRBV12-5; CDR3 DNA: TGTGCTAGTGGTTTGGTAATCGGACGGGGTTCCTACAATGAGCAGTTCTTC; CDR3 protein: CASGLVIGRGSYNEQFF
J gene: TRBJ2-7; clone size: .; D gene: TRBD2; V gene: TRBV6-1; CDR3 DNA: TGTGCCAGTCCCGGACTAGCGGGAAACTACGAGCAGTACTTC; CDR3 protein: CASPGLAGNYEQYF
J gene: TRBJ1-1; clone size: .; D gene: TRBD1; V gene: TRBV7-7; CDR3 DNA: TGTGCCAGCAGCCCGGCCAGGGGGACTGAAGCTTTCTTT; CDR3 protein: CASSPARGTEAFF
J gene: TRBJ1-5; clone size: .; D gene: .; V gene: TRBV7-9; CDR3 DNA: TGTGCCAGCAGCCCGGCGGGGGCTAGCAATCAGCCCCAGCATTTT; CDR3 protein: CASSPAGASNQPQHF
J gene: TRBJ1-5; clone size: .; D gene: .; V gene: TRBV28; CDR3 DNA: TGTGCCAGCAGTCCCTATACGGGGGGGAGCAATCAGCCCCAGCATTTT; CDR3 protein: CASSPYTGGSNQPQHF
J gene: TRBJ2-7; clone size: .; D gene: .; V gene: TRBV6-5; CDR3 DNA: TGTGCCAGCAGCCGGGGACTGACCTACGAGCAGTACTTC; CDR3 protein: CASSRGLTYEQYF
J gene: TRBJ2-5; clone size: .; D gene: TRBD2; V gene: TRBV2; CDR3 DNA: TGTGCCAGCAGTGAAGCTTTTGCTAGCGGGATTCGGGAGACCCAGTACTTC; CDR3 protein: CASSEAFASGIRETQYF
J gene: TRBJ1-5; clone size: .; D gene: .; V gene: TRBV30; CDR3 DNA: TGTGCCTGGTCACAGGGCATTAGCAATCAGCCCCAGCATTTT; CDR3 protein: CAWSQGISNQPQHF
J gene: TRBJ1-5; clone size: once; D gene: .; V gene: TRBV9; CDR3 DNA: TGTGCCAGCAGCGGCGGGCGCGGCGGGGATCAGCCCCAGCATTTT; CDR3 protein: CASSGGRGGDQPQHF
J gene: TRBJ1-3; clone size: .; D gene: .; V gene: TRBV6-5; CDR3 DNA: TGTGCCAGCAGTTACTCGAAATGGTACGCGGACACCATATATTTT; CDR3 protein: CASSYSKWYADTIYF
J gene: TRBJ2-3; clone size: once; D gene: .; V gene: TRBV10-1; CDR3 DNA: TGCGCCAGCAGCACCGGGGAAAGCACAGATACGCAGTATTTT; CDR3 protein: CASSTGESTDTQYF
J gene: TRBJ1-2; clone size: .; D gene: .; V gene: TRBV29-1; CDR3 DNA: TGCAGCGCCAATGACAGCCCCTATGGCTACACCTTC; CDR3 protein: CSANDSPYGYTF
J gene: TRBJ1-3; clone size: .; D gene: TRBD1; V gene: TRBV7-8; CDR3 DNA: TGTGCCAGCAGCTTGCCGGGACAGAGAGGAAACACCATATATTTT; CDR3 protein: CASSLPGQRGNTIYF
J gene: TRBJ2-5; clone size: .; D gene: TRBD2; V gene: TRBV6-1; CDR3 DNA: TGTGCCAGCAGCCCCCTAGCGGGAGTAGAGACCCAGTACTTC; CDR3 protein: CASSPLAGVETQYF
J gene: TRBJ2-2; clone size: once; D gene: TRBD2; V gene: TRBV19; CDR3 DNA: TGTGCCAGTACTAGCGGTTCCGGGGAGCTGTTTTTT; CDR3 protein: CASTSGSGELFF
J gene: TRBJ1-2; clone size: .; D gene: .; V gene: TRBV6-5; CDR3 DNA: TGTGCCAGCAGCCCAGACAGAGTCTATGGCTACACCTTC; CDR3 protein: CASSPDRVYGYTF
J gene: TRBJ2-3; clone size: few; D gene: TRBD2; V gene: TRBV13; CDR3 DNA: TGTGCCAGCAGCGCCACCCGGACTAGCGGGAGCCCCGCGGGTACGCAGTATTTT; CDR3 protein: CASSATRTSGSPAGTQYF
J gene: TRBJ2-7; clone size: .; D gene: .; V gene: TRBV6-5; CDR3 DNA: TGTGCCAGCAGTTACAGGGCAGGGCAAAGCTACGAGCAGTACTTC; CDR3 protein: CASSYRAGQSYEQYF
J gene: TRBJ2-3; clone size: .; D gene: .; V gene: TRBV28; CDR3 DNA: TGTGCCAGCAGTTTCCTACAGGGACCAGATACGCAGTATTTT; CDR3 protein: CASSFLQGPDTQYF
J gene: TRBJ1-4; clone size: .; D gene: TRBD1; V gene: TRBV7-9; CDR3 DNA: TGTGCCAGCAGGCACGACAGGGGAAGTAATGAAAAACTGTTTTTT; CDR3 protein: CASRHDRGSNEKLFF
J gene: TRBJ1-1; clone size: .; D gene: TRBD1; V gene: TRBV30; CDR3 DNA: TGTGCCTGTTCCCGGGACAGGGGGCTAGGGAACACTGAGGCTTTCTTT; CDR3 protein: CACSRDRGLGNTEAFF
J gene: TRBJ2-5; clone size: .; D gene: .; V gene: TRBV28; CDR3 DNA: TGTGCCAGCAGTGAGACAGGATTCCAAGAGACCCAGTACTTC; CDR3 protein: CASSETGFQETQYF
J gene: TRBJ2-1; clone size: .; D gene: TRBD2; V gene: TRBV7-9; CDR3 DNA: TGTGCCAGCAGGAAAGCCCCCAGCGGGAGAGGAAATGAGCAGTTCTTC; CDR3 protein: CASRKAPSGRGNEQFF
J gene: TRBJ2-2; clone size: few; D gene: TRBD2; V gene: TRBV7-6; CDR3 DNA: TGTGCCAGCAGCTTAAGGATGAGGGGGATTCGGGAGGGCACCGGGGAGCTGTTTTTT; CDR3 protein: CASSLRMRGIREGTGELFF
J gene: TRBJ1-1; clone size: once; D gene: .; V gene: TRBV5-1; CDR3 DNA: TGCGCCAGCAGCGAGGACGGGACCCCCCGGAGGGACACTGAAGCTTTCTTT; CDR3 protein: CASSEDGTPRRDTEAFF
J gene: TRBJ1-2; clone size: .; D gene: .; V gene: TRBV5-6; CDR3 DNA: TGTGCCAGCAGCTTGTTAAAGGGGGTTAACTATGGCTACACCTTC; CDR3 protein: CASSLLKGVNYGYTF
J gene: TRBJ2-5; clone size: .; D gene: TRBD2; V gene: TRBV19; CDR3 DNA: TGTGCCAGTAGTAGGGGGACTAGCGGGAGTGGAGAGACCCAGTACTTC; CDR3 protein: CASSRGTSGSGETQYF
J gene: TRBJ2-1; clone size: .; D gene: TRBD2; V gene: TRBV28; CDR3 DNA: TGTGCCAGCAGTTCCTCTAGCGGGGGCAAATACAATGAGCAGTTCTTC; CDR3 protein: CASSSSSGGKYNEQFF
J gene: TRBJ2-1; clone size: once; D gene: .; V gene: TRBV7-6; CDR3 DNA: TGTGCCAGCAGCTTAGTGGGGGCAGGGTCCTACAATGAGCAGTTCTTC; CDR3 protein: CASSLVGAGSYNEQFF
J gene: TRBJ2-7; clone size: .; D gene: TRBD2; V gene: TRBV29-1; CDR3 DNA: TGCAGCGTTGAAGTCCTCACTAGCGGGCGGGTGCAGTACTTC; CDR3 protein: CSVEVLTSGRVQYF